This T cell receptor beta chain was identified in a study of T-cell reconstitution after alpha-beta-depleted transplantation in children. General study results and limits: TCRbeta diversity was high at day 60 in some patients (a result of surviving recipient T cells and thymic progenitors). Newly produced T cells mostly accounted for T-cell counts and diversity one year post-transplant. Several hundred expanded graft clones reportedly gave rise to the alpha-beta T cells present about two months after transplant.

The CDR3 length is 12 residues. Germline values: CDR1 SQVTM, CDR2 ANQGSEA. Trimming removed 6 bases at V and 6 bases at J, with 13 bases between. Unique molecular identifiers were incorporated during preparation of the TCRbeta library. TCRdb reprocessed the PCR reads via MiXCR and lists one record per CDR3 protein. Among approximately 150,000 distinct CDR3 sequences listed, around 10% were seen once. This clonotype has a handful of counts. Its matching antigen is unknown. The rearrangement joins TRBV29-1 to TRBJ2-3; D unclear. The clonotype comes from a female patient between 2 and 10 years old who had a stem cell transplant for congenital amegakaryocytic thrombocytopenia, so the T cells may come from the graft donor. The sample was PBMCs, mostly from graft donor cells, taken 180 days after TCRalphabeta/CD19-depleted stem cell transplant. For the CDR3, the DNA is TGCAGCGTCGGGCCCCCACGGGATACGCAGTATTTT. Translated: CSVGPPRDTQYF.